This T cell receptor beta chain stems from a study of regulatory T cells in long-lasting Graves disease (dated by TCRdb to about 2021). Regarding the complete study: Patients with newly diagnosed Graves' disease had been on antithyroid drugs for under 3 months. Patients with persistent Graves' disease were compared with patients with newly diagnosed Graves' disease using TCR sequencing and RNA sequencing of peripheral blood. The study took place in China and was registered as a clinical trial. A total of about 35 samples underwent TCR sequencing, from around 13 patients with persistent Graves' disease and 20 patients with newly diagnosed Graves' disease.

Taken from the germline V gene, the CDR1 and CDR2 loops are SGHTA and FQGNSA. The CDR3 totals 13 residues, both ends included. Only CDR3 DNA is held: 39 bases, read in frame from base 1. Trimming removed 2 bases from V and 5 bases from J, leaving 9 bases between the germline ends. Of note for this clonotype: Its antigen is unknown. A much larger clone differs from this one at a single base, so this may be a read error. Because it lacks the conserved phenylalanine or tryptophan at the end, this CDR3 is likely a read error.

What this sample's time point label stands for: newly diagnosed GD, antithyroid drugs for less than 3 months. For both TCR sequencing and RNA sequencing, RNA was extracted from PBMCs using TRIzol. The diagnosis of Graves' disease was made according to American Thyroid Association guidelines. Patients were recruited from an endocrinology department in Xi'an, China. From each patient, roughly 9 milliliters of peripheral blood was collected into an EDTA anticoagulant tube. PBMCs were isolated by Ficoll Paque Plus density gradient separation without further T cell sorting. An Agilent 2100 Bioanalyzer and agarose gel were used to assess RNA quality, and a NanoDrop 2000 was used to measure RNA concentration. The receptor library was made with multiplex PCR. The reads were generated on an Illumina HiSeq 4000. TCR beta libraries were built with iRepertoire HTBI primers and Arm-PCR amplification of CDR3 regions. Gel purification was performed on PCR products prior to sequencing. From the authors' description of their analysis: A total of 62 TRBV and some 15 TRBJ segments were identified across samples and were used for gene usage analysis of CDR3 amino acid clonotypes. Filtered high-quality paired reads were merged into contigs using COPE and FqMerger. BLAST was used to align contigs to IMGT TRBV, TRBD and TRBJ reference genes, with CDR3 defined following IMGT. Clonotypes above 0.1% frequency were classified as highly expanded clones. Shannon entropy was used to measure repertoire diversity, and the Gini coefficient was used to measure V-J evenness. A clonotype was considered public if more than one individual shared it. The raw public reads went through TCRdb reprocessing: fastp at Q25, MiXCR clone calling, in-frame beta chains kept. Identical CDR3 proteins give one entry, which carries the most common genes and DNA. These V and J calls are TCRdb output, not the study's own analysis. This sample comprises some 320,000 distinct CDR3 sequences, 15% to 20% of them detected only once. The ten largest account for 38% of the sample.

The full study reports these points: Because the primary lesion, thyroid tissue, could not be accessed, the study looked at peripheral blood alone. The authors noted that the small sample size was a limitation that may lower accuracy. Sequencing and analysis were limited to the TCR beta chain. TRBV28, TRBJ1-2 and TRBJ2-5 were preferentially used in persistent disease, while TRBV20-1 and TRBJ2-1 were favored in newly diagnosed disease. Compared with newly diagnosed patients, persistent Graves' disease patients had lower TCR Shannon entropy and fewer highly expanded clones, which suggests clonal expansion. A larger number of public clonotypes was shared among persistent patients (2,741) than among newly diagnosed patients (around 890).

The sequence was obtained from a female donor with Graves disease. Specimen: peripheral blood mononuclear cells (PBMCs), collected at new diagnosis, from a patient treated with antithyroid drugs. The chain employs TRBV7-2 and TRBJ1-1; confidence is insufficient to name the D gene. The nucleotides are TGTGCCAGCAGCTTATTCCAAGGGACTGAAGCTTTCTTA. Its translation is CASSLFQGTEAFL.